What follows describes a single TCR beta chain. Its target is not known. The source of the sample is a study of T cell responses to AZD1222 COVID-19 vaccine. Study as a whole: Samples with a second dose at about 4 or about 12 weeks were pooled together.

The CDR3 consists of 14 residues. The V and J ends lost 4 bases and 0 bases, in that order; junction bases with no gene match: 3. Germline CDR1 SGHRS, CDR2 YFSETQ. Findings and limits, study-wide: Reports indicate that nearly half of spike-specific TCRs are directed at unmutated variant regions.

Profiled with immunoSEQ multiplex PCR; TCRdb holds only in-frame clones, not every one. The sample yields about 190,000 clones, roughly 88% seen once. This sample comprised peripheral blood, obtained on day 0 of AZD1222 vaccination. The sequence came from an adult in good health. The chain joins TRBV5-1 to TRBJ1-1, with 7 bases aligning to TRBD1. The chain's CDR3 is CASSRQGLNTEAFF. As DNA, the CDR3 is TGCGCCAGCAGCCGACAGGGTCTGAACACTGAAGCTTTCTTT.